This T cell receptor beta chain was captured by sequencing in a study of T cells expressing NK-cell markers. Each CDR3 protein gets one entry in TCRdb, which reprocessed the 5' RACE reads and gives no DNA. The table lists hundreds of thousands of distinct CDR3 sequences. This CDR3 region has 16 residues. The germline V gene encodes CDR1 SGHDT and CDR2 YYEEEE. The rearrangement joins TRBV5-6 to TRBJ2-7; TCRdb reports TRBD2, a call that lacks DNA to check it against. The receptor's source is a man aged 18-30 years in good health. The sequenced sample consisted of blood T cells: a sorted CD56 or NKG2C T cell subset, CD4+ or CD8+ T cells, or bulk PBMC T cells (not recorded which). The CDR3 reads CASSLGVSGSSYEQYF.